This TCR beta chain originates from a study of beta chain features in type 1 diabetes. Expressed TCRB transcripts got sequenced, as all isolated RNA was reverse transcribed. The repertoire was sequenced with immunoSEQ multiplex PCR; TCRdb's copy has only in-frame clones and lacks some. This sample has more than 120,000 clones; about 10% occur once, and the top ten carry roughly 1.3%. Germline V CDR1 and CDR2: LGHNA, YSLEER. V was shortened by 2 bases and J by 4 bases, with 18 bases between the two germline ends. The CDR3 is 16 residues long. This clone has just a few counts. The clonotype comes from a young man in good health. This chain links TRBV4-3 with TRBJ2-7; tentative D call: TRBD1 (6 bases). The sample was naive CD4+ T cells from blood. DNA of the CDR3: TGCGCCAGCAGCCAAAGTGGGGCAGGGGCATTGTACGAGCAGTACTTC. It is translated as CASSQSGAGALYEQYF.